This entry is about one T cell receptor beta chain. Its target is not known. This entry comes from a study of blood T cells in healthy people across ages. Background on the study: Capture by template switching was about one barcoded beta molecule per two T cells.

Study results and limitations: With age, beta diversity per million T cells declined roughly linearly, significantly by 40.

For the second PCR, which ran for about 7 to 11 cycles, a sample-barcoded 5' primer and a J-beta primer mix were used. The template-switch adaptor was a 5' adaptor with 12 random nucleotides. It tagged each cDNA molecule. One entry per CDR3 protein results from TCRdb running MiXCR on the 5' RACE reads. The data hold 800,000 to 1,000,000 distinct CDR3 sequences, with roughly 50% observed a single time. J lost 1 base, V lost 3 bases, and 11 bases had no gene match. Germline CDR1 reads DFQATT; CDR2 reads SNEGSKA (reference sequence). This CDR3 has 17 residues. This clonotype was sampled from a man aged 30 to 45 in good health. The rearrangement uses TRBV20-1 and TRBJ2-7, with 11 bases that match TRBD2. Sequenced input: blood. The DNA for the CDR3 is TGCAGTGCTAGTGCCTCAACTAGCGGGGGCCCTTCCTACGAGCAGTACTTC. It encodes CSASASTSGGPSYEQYF.